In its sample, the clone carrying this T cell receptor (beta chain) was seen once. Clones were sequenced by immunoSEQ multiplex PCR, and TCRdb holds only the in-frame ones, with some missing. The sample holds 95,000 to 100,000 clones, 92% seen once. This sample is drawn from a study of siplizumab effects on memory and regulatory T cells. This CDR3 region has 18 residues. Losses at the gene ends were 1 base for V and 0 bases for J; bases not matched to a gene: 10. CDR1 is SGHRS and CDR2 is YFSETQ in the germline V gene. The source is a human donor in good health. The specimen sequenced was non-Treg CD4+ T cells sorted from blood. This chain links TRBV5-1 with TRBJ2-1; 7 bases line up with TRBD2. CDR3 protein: CASSLPSAGVSSYNEQFF. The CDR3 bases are TGCGCCAGCAGCTTGCCATCCGCGGGGGTTAGCTCCTACAATGAGCAGTTCTTC. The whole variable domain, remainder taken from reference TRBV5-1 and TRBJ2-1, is KAGVTQTPRYLIKTRGQQVTLSCSPISGHRSVSWYQQTPGQGLQFLFEYFSETQRNKGNFPGRFSGRQFSNSRSEMNVSTLELGDSALYLCASSLPSAGVSSYNEQFFGPGTRLTVL.